This T cell receptor (beta chain) was observed in a study of T cells and Merkel cell carcinoma outcomes. Overall study findings and caveats: Repertoire plus T-cell density reportedly predicted Merkel cell carcinoma outcomes.

Germline V lookup: CDR1 MNHEY, CDR2 SMNVEV (reference sequence). The CDR3 consists of 17 residues. Unmatched junction bases numbered 13, after V lost 6 bases and J lost 3 bases. Data came from immunoSEQ multiplex PCR; TCRdb stores just in-frame clones and leaves some out. The data show about 19,000 clones, with around 79% seen just once and 3.1% held by the top ten. Turning to this clone: Its antigen is unidentified.

The chain couples TRBV27 to TRBJ2-5, with 10 bases that match TRBD1. This TCR was sampled from a human donor with Merkel cell carcinoma. The sequencing input was tumor tissue from Merkel cell carcinoma. The CDR3 here is CASSQGFPGTGEETQYF. CDR3 bases: TGTGCCAGCAGCCAAGGGTTTCCCGGGACAGGGGAAGAGACCCAGTACTTC.